Each of the 28 T cell receptor beta chains below was sequenced from the same sample in a study of T cells in localized non-small cell lung cancer. Profiled with immunoSEQ multiplex PCR; TCRdb holds only in-frame clones, not every one. The sample holds about 48,000 clones, approximately 75% seen once. The sequencing here drew on peripheral blood, taken before any cancer treatment. The receptors stem from a man aged 35 to 69 with stage I squamous cell lung carcinoma.

V is TRBV5-1 and J is TRBJ2-1; 8 positions match TRBD2. The V gene's germline CDR1 is SGHRS and CDR2 YFSETQ. V shed 3 bases, J shed 3 bases, and the junction held 11 bases outside the gene matches. The CDR3 runs 17 residues. The CDR3 DNA reads as TGCGCCAGCAGCTCTCCTGGCCGGGGGGGAATCTACAATGAGCAGTTCTTC. Translating gives CASSSPGRGGIYNEQFF. Together with reference TRBV5-1 and TRBJ2-1, the CDR3 gives the full variable domain: KAGVTQTPRYLIKTRGQQVTLSCSPISGHRSVSWYQQTPGQGLQFLFEYFSETQRNKGNFPGRFSGRQFSNSRSEMNVSTLELGDSALYLCASSSPGRGGIYNEQFFGPGTRLTVL.

The rearrangement joins TRBV19 to TRBJ1-2; D is unresolved. CDR3 length equals 15 residues. Per germline, CDR1 LNHDA and CDR2 SQIVND (reference sequence). V was trimmed by 7 bases and J by 0 bases, leaving 15 bases between them. The CDR3 coding sequence is TGTGCCAGTATCTCACCTAAAACGCCTAACTATGGCTACACCTTC. Translating it yields CASISPKTPNYGYTF.

The gene calls are TRBV6-5 and TRBJ2-1; TRBD2 matches 8 bases. Germline V gene data show CDR1 as MNHEY and CDR2 as SVGAGI. J lost 7 bases, V lost 0 bases, and 5 bases had no gene match. The length of the CDR3 is 15 residues. This CDR3 reads CASSYSGTSRNEQFF. Written as DNA, the CDR3 is TGTGCCAGCAGTTACTCCGGGACTAGTAGGAATGAGCAGTTCTTC.

The chain uses TRBV5-8 and TRBJ1-1; tentative D call: TRBD1 (6 bases). CDR1 is SGHTS, CDR2 YDEGEE, per germline. The V end was cut by 7 bases, the J end by 1 base, with 11 bases between. CDR3 length equals 13 residues. The CDR3 is CASLTGWNTEAFF. In DNA form, the CDR3 reads TGTGCCAGCTTAACAGGGTGGAACACTGAAGCTTTCTTT.

J is TRBJ2-4 and V is TRBV2, with D perhaps matching TRBD2 (7 bases). Germline V gives CDR1 SNHLY, CDR2 FYNNEI. Trimming pared 3 bases from V and 0 bases from J, leaving 15 bases between. CDR3 length: 17 amino acids. The CDR3 DNA reads as TGTGCCAGCAGTGAGCGGGGGCCGCAACTAGCCAAAAACATTCAGTACTTC. Its protein is CASSERGPQLAKNIQYF.

This rearrangement joins TRBV11-2 to TRBJ2-1; D is unclear. Germline V CDR1 and CDR2: SGHAT, FQNNGV. This CDR3 region has 14 residues. Trimming left V 4 bases short and J 2 bases short, with 9 bases between. The CDR3 reads CASSSGRPYNEQFF. Written as DNA, the CDR3 is TGTGCCAGCAGCTCCGGCCGACCCTACAATGAGCAGTTCTTC.

The CDR3 is CAISDIGVIFGGPDTQYF. The CDR3 coding sequence is TGTGCCATCAGTGATATTGGCGTTATTTTTGGGGGGCCGGATACGCAGTATTTT. J is TRBJ2-3 and V is TRBV10-3; D tentatively reads TRBD1 or TRBD2 (6 bases each). This CDR3 has 18 residues. From germline, CDR1 is ENHRY and CDR2 SYGVKD. The germline V and J ends were trimmed by 3 bases and 6 bases, with 25 bases remaining between them.

This rearrangement joins TRBV5-1 to TRBJ1-5, with TRBD1 as a possible D gene (5 bases). Germline CDR1 reads SGHRS; CDR2 reads YFSETQ. Trimming removed 1 base from V and 0 bases from J, with 8 bases in between. The CDR3 consists of 15 residues. The CDR3 sequence: CASSLFDSSNQPQHF. For the CDR3, the DNA is TGCGCCAGCAGCTTGTTTGACAGTAGCAATCAGCCCCAGCATTTT.

This clone was observed a handful of times. This rearrangement joins TRBV18 to TRBJ2-3, with D uncertain. CDR1 is KGHSH and CDR2 is LQKENI in the germline V gene. The CDR3 runs 12 residues. Trimming took off 3 bases at V and 6 bases at J, with 7 bases between the two ends. The CDR3 sequence is CASSPGADTQYF. CDR3 DNA sequence: TGTGCCAGCTCACCGGGTGCGGATACGCAGTATTTT.

The rearrangement links TRBV11-3 to TRBJ2-1, with D hard to call. Per the germline V gene, CDR1 is SGHNT and CDR2 is YENEEA. The V and J ends lost 4 bases and 2 bases respectively, with 6 bases between them. The CDR3 totals 13 residues. CDR3 in amino acids: CASSSPAYNEQFF. CDR3 DNA: TGTGCCAGCAGCTCCCCCGCCTACAATGAGCAGTTCTTC.

CDR3 DNA sequence: TGTGCCAGCAGTTGGGACAGGGGGAGAGATGGCTACACCTTC. Translated: CASSWDRGRDGYTF. V is TRBV6-5 and J is TRBJ1-2, with 11 bases fitting TRBD1. After removal of 4 bases from V and 6 bases from J, the junction contained 4 bases not matched to a gene. The CDR3 covers 14 residues. Germline V gene sequence: CDR1 MNHEY, CDR2 SVGAGI.

The chain uses TRBV30 and TRBJ1-5; D is ambiguous. V lost 2 bases and J 0 bases, leaving 8 bases between the germline ends. The germline gives CDR1 GTSNPN, CDR2 SVGIG (reference sequence). The CDR3 is made up of 14 amino acids. CDR3 nucleotides: TGTGCCTGGAGTTACAGCAATAGCAATCAGCCCCAGCATTTT. Translation: CAWSYSNSNQPQHF.

This chain connects TRBV5-1 to TRBJ2-3; 15 positions match TRBD2. The CDR3 contains 16 residues. Germline CDR1 is SGHRS and CDR2 is YFSETQ. Unmatched junction bases numbered 5, after V lost 4 bases and J lost 5 bases. The CDR3 nucleotides read TGCGCCAGCAGCGGACTAGCGGGGGGGCTGGGAGATACGCAGTATTTT. Translation: CASSGLAGGLGDTQYF. Using reference TRBV5-1 and TRBJ2-3 for the parts outside the CDR3, the full variable domain is KAGVTQTPRYLIKTRGQQVTLSCSPISGHRSVSWYQQTPGQGLQFLFEYFSETQRNKGNFPGRFSGRQFSNSRSEMNVSTLELGDSALYLCASSGLAGGLGDTQYFGPGTRLTVL.

The sample holds one count of this clone. The chain recombines TRBV5-1 with TRBJ1-4; the D gene is possibly TRBD1 (5 bases). The germline V and J ends were trimmed by 1 base and 0 bases, with 10 bases remaining between them. Looked up from germline, CDR1 is SGHRS and CDR2 is YFSETQ. The CDR3 has 16 residues. The CDR3 reads CASSLRDGATNEKLFF. In DNA, the CDR3 is TGCGCCAGCAGCTTGAGGGACGGTGCAACTAATGAAAAACTGTTTTTT.

The chain is built from TRBV7-9 and TRBJ2-2; 7 bases are a match to TRBD1. After removal of 5 bases from V and 0 bases from J, the junction contained 12 bases not matched to a gene. There are 18 residues in the CDR3. Germline CDR1 is SEHNR and CDR2 is FQNEAQ (reference sequence). The CDR3 DNA sequence: TGTGCCAGCAGCGCCACGACAGGGTGGATCGCGAACACCGGGGAGCTGTTTTTT. It encodes CASSATTGWIANTGELFF.

This rearrangement joins TRBV2 to TRBJ2-7; 9 bases align to TRBD1. V lost 7 bases, J lost 5 bases, and 6 bases stayed unmatched. The CDR3 length is 13 residues. Germline assignment: CDR1 SNHLY and CDR2 FYNNEI. The CDR3 DNA is TGTGCCAGCACCTTAGACAGGGGGGACGAGCAGTACTTC. Its translation: CASTLDRGDEQYF. Using reference TRBV2 and TRBJ2-7 for the parts outside the CDR3, the full variable domain is EPEVTQTPSHQVTQMGQEVILRCVPISNHLYFYWYRQILGQKVEFLVSFYNNEISEKSEIFDDQFSVERPDGSNFTLKIRSTKLEDSAMYFCASTLDRGDEQYFGPGTRLTVT.

The V gene is TRBV5-1, the J gene TRBJ1-1; TRBD1 matches 7 bases. Germline lookup yields CDR1 SGHRS and CDR2 YFSETQ. The CDR3 runs 14 residues. J lost 1 base, V lost 4 bases, and 4 bases had no gene match. The CDR3 reads CASSAQGGNTEAFF. Written as DNA, the CDR3 is TGCGCCAGCAGCGCGCAGGGGGGGAACACTGAAGCTTTCTTT.

This clone was counted a few times. This chain links TRBV6-5 with TRBJ1-2, with 9 bases identical to TRBD1. In germline, CDR1 is MNHEY, CDR2 SVGAGI. With V trimmed by 6 bases and J by 6 bases, 8 bases remained unmatched. The CDR3 runs to 14 residues. The CDR3 sequence is CASSRGTGLHGYTF. CDR3 coding DNA: TGTGCCAGCAGCCGCGGGACAGGGCTCCATGGCTACACCTTC.

This chain uses TRBV9 with TRBJ2-1; D is possibly TRBD1 or TRBD2 (5 bases each). With 3 bases removed from V and 0 bases from J, the gap between germline ends came to 10 bases. Germline V lookup: CDR1 SGDLS, CDR2 YYNGEE. CDR3 length equals 15 residues. Here the CDR3 DNA reads TGTGCCAGCAGCGGGGACGGATTCTCCTACAATGAGCAGTTCTTC. Translating gives CASSGDGFSYNEQFF.

V usage is TRBV6-5 and J usage is TRBJ1-3; 7 bases are a match to TRBD1. The CDR3 extends over 16 amino acids. Trimming took 4 bases from V and 4 from J; bases not matched to a gene: 10. CDR1 and CDR2 (germline): MNHEY, SVGAGI. The CDR3 coding sequence is TGTGCCAGCAGTTTGACAGGGTCCTTTCTGGGAAACACCATATATTTT. Its translation: CASSLTGSFLGNTIYF.

J is TRBJ1-2 and V is TRBV28; 9 bases are a match to TRBD1. Trimming at V came to 6 bases and at J to 8 bases, leaving 13 bases not matched to a gene. Germline V gene sequence: CDR1 MDHEN, CDR2 SYDVKM. CDR3 length equals 15 residues. The CDR3 DNA reads as TGTGCCAGCAGGAGGGGGACAGGGAGGATCGAAGGCTACACCTTC. It yields the protein CASRRGTGRIEGYTF.

This clone turned up a few times. V and J are TRBV2 and TRBJ2-7, with TRBD1 as a possible D gene (6 bases). The CDR3 contains 14 residues. V was pared by 6 bases and J by 1 base, with 13 bases between. Germline V gene lookup returns CDR1 SNHLY and CDR2 FYNNEI. The CDR3 loop reads CASSPLRGSYEQYF. CDR3 nucleotide sequence: TGTGCCAGCAGCCCGCTTAGGGGGTCCTACGAGCAGTACTTC. The full variable domain, in which reference TRBV2 and TRBJ2-7 provide the parts outside the CDR3, is EPEVTQTPSHQVTQMGQEVILRCVPISNHLYFYWYRQILGQKVEFLVSFYNNEISEKSEIFDDQFSVERPDGSNFTLKIRSTKLEDSAMYFCASSPLRGSYEQYFGPGTRLTVT.

V gene TRBV6-1 combines with J gene TRBJ2-1; 8 nucleotides align to TRBD2. This CDR3 region has 14 residues. V was pared by 3 bases and J by 4 bases, with 2 bases of the junction left unmatched. Germline CDR1 MNHNS, CDR2 SASEGT. The CDR3 sequence is CASSEVAGYNEQFF. In DNA, the CDR3 is TGTGCCAGCAGTGAGGTAGCGGGGTACAATGAGCAGTTCTTC.

The rearrangement uses TRBV6-5 and TRBJ1-4; D is unresolved. The CDR3 runs to 11 residues. V lost 7 bases to trimming and J lost 3 bases, with 3 bases between them. Germline values: CDR1 MNHEY, CDR2 SVGAGI. The CDR3 loop is CASTPNEKLFF. CDR3 DNA: TGTGCCAGCACCCCTAATGAAAAACTGTTTTTT.

CDR3 in DNA: TGTGCCAGCAGCCAAGATTATGAGACCCAGTACTTC. Its translation is CASSQDYETQYF. This chain connects TRBV4-2 to TRBJ2-5, with no clear D. CDR3 length equals 12 residues. V gave up 0 bases and J gave up 5 bases, with 4 bases separating them. In germline, CDR1 is LGHNA, CDR2 YNFKEQ.

This clone appeared a single time. The chain employs TRBV30 and TRBJ2-7; a weak D match, TRBD1 (5 bases). This CDR3 has 13 amino acids. Looked up from germline, CDR1 is GTSNPN and CDR2 is SVGIG (reference sequence). Trimming took off 0 bases at V and 6 bases at J, with 12 bases between the two ends. The CDR3 sequence is CAWSVRGRGEQYF. CDR3 nucleotide sequence: TGTGCCTGGAGTGTACGAGGAAGGGGCGAGCAGTACTTC.

The chain carries TRBV4-1 and TRBJ2-3, with TRBD2 as a possible D gene (5 bases). From germline, CDR1 is MGHRA and CDR2 YSYEKL. CDR3 length equals 18 residues. Trimming pared 0 bases from V and 2 bases from J, leaving 18 bases between. The CDR3: CASSQDVSPSPITDTQYF. CDR3 coding DNA: TGCGCCAGCAGCCAAGATGTCTCCCCTAGCCCCATCACAGATACGCAGTATTTT.

The V gene is TRBV29-1, the J gene TRBJ2-1; TRBD1 matches at 8 bases. This CDR3 has 15 amino acids. The germline CDR1 and CDR2 sequences are SQVTM and ANQGSEA. The V and J ends lost 0 bases and 4 bases, in that order; junction bases with no gene match: 5. CDR3 DNA sequence: TGCAGCGTTGAAGAATGGGACAGGTCGTACAATGAGCAGTTCTTC. The encoded protein is CSVEEWDRSYNEQFF.